Here is one T cell receptor beta chain with its context. Its antigen is not identified. The TCR beta profiling, which covered VDJ combination and CDR3 sequence, was carried out using genomic DNA as the template. TCRdb processed the reads anew with MiXCR; each CDR3 protein has one entry. The sample has just over 450,000 distinct CDR3 sequences, around a third seen once. The sample is drawn from a study of CD8+CD57+ T cells in acquired aplastic anemia. Study background: Yields of DNA that came from sorted CD4+ and CD8+ cells averaged about 3 ug. Overall study results and limits: Patients were compared with controls for CD8+ Simpson's diversity, and no significant difference emerged. Nearly 30 was the count of CD8+ CDR3 sequences that patients shared with controls.

It was patients with CD8+CD57+ cell expansion by flow cytometry who were chosen for sequencing. The blood sampling took place in patients who had so far received no therapy. The specimen sequenced was sorted CD4+, CD8+, or CD8+CD57+ T cells (not recorded which) from PBMCs. The TCR comes from a human donor with aplastic anemia.

In nucleotides, the CDR3 is TGTGCCAGTAGTCCCCAAGGGACTAGCGGGAGGAGTCAAGAGACCCAGTACTTC. The encoded protein is CASSPQGTSGRSQETQYF. V gene TRBV19 combines with J gene TRBJ2-5; 15 bases align to TRBD2. V lost 5 bases and J lost 2; bases outside the gene matches: 9. CDR3 length: 18 amino acids. Looked up from germline, CDR1 is LNHDA and CDR2 is SQIVND (reference sequence). The complete variable domain, with remaining parts taken from reference TRBV19 and TRBJ2-5, reads DGGITQSPKYLFRKEGQNVTLSCEQNLNHDAMYWYRQDPGQGLRLIYYSQIVNDFQKGDIAEGYSVSREKKESFPLTVTSAQKNPTAFYLCASSPQGTSGRSQETQYFGPGTRLLVL.